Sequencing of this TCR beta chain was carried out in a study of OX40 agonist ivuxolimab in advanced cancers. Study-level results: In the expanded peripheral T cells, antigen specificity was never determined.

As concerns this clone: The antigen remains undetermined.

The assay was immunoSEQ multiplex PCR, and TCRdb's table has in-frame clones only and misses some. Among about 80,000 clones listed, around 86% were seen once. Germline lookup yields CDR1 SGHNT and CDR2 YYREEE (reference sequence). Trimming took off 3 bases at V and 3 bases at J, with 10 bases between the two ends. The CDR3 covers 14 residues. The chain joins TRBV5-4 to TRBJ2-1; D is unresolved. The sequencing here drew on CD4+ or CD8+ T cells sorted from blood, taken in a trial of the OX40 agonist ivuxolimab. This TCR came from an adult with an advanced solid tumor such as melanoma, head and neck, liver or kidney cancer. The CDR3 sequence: CASSSLGYYNEQFF. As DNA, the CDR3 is TGTGCCAGCAGCTCGTTGGGATACTACAATGAGCAGTTCTTC.